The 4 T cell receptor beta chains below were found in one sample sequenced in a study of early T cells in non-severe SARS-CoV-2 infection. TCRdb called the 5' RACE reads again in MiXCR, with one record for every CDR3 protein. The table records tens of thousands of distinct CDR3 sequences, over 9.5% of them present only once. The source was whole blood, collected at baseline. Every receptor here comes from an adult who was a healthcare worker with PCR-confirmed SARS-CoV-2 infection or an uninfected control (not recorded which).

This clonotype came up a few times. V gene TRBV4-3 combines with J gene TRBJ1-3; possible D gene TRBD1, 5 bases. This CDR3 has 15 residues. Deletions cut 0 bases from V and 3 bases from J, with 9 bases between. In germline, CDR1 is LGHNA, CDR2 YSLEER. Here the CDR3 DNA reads TGCGCCAGCAGCCAAGACAGGGAAGGTGGAAACACCATATATTTT. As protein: CASSQDREGGNTIYF.

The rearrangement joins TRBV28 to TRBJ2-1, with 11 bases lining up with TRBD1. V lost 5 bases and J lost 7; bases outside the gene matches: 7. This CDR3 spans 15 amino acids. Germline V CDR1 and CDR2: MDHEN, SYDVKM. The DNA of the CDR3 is TGTGCCAGCAGTCTTGGGGACAGGGGGGGAAATGAGCAGTTCTTC. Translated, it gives CASSLGDRGGNEQFF.

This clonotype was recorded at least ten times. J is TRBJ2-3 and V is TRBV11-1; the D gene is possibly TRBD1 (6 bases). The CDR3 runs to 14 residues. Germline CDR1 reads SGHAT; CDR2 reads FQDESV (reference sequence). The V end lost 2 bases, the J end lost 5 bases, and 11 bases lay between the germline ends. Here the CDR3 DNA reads TGTGCCAGCAGCTTACAGGGGTCGGGAGATACGCAGTATTTT. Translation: CASSLQGSGDTQYF.

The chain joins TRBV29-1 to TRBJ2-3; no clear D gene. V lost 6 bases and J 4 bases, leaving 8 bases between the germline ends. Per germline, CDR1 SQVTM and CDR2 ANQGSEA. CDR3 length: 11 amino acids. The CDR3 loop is CSVGISDTQYF. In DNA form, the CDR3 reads TGCAGCGTGGGGATTTCAGATACGCAGTATTTT.